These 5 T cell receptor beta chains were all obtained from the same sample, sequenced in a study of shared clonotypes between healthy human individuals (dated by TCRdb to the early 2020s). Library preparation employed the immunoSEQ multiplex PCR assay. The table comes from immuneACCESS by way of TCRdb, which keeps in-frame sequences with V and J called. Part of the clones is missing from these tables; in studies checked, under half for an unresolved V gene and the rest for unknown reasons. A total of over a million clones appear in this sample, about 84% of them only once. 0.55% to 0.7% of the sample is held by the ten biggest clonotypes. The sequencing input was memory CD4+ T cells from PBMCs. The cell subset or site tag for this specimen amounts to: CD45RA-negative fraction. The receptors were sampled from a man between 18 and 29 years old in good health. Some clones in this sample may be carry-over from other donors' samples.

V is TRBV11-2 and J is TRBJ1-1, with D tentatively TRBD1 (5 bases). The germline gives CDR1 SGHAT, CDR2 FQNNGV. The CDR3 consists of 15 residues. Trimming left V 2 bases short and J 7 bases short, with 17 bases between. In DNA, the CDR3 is TGTGCCAGCAGCTTAAACATTGGGGCGACGGTTGAAGCTTTCTTT. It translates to CASSLNIGATVEAFF.

In DNA, the CDR3 is TGTGCCAGCAGCTTTAGGGGGGATACGCAGTATTTT. Its protein product is CASSFRGDTQYF. The chain joins TRBV6-5 to TRBJ2-3, with a weak D call TRBD1 (6 bases). Germline CDR1 MNHEY, CDR2 SVGAGI. V lost 6 bases and J lost 6, with 10 bases in between. The length of the CDR3 is 12 residues.

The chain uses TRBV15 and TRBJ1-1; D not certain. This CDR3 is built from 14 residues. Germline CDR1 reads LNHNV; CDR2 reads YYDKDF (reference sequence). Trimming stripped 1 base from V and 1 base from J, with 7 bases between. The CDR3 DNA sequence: TGTGCCACCAGCAGAGCTGCAGGGAACACTGAAGCTTTCTTT. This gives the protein CATSRAAGNTEAFF. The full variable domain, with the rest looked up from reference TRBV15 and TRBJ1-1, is DAMVIQNPRYQVTQFGKPVTLSCSQTLNHNVMYWYQQKSSQAPKLLFHYYDKDFNNEADTPDNFQSRRPNTSFCFLDIRSPGLGDTAMYLCATSRAAGNTEAFFGQGTRLTVV.

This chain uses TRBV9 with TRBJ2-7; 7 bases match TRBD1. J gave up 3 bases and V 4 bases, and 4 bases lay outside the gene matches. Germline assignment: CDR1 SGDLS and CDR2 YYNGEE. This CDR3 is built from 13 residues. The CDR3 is CASSSGQSYEQYF. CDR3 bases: TGTGCCAGCAGCTCGGGACAGAGCTACGAGCAGTACTTC.

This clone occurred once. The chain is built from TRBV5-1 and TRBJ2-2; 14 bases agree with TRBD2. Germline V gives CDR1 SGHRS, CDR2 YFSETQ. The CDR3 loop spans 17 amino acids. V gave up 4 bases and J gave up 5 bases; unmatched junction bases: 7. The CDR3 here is CASSTGLAGVSTGELFF. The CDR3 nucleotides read TGCGCCAGCAGCACGGGACTAGCGGGAGTCTCTACCGGGGAGCTGTTTTTT.